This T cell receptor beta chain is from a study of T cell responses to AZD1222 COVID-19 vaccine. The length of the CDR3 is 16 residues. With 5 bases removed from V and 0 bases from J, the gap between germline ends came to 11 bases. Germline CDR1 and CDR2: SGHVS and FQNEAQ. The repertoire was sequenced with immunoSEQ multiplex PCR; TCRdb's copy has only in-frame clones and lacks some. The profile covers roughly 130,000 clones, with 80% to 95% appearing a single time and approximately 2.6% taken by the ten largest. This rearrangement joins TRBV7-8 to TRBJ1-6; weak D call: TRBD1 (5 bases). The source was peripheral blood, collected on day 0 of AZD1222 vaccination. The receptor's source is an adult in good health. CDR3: CASSPTGGSYNSPLHF. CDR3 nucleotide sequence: TGTGCCAGCAGCCCGACCGGGGGCTCCTATAATTCACCCCTCCACTTT.